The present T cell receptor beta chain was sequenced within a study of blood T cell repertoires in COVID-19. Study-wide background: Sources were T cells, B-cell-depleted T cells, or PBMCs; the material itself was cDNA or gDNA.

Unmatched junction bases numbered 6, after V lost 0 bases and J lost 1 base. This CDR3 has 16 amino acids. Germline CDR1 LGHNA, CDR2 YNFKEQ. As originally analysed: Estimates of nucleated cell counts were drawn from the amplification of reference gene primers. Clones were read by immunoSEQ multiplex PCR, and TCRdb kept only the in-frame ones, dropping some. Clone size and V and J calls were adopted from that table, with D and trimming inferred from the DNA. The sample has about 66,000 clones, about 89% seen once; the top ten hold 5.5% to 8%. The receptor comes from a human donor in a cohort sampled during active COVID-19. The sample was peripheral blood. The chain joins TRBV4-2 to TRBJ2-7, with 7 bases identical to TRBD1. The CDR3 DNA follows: TGTGCCAGCAGCCAAGATGGGACGGGACAGTCCTACGAGCAGTACTTC. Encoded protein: CASSQDGTGQSYEQYF.